These 20 T cell receptor beta chains were all obtained from the same sample, sequenced in a study of Ad26.COV2.S vaccination and SARS-CoV-2 variants. This table comes from immunoSEQ multiplex PCR, and its TCRdb copy is limited to in-frame clones, with some not included. The repertoire includes around 140,000 clones, 86% of them detected once, and 5% sits in the top ten. Sequenced material: peripheral blood, taken after recovery from COVID-19. The receptor source for this set is a human donor who had recovered from COVID-19.

The chain combines TRBV6-5 with TRBJ1-2; possible D gene TRBD1, 6 bases. This CDR3 has 13 amino acids. Germline V gene lookup returns CDR1 MNHEY and CDR2 SVGAGI. Trimming left V 4 bases short and J 4 bases short, with 10 bases between. CDR3 sequence reads: CASSLDSTYGYTF. CDR3 bases: TGTGCCAGCAGTTTGGACAGCACCTATGGCTACACCTTC.

This clone occurred a few times. The gene calls are TRBV4-3 and TRBJ2-1; 8 bases line up with TRBD2. The CDR3 is 15 amino acids. Germline trimming cut 4 bases from V and 5 bases from J; bases unmatched to any gene: 7. Germline-derived CDR1 and CDR2 are LGHNA and YSLEER. CDR3 residues: CASSRFSGGNNEQFF. In DNA form, the CDR3 reads TGCGCCAGCAGCCGTTTTTCGGGGGGGAACAATGAGCAGTTCTTC.

This chain connects TRBV10-3 to TRBJ1-6, with D uncertain. V shed 4 bases and J shed 0 bases, with 13 bases lying between them. The CDR3 runs to 17 residues. The V gene's germline CDR1 is ENHRY and CDR2 SYGVKD. CDR3 in DNA: TGTGCCATCAGTGCCCGAGATTCCAGCTCCTATAATTCACCCCTCCACTTT. Translated, it gives CAISARDSSSYNSPLHF.

The chain uses TRBV13 and TRBJ1-1; possibly TRBD1 for D (5 bases). The CDR3 consists of 15 residues. Trimming removed 4 bases from V and 2 bases from J, with 14 bases in between. Germline CDR1 PRHDT, CDR2 FYEKMQ (reference sequence). The CDR3 DNA reads TGTGCCAGCAGCTCCGCCGGGACGGAAAACACTGAAGCTTTCTTT. Its protein is CASSSAGTENTEAFF.

The chain joins TRBV7-8 to TRBJ1-2; D gene unclear. Deletions cut 2 bases from V and 8 bases from J, with 12 bases between. This CDR3 comprises 13 residues. Germline V CDR1 and CDR2: SGHVS, FQNEAQ. Written as DNA, the CDR3 is TGTGCCAGCAGCTTATCCGGCCCCTCAGGCTACACCTTC. It yields the protein CASSLSGPSGYTF.

This chain links TRBV4-3 with TRBJ2-7; 8 positions agree with TRBD1. The CDR3 spans 16 residues. CDR1 LGHNA and CDR2 YSLEER come from the germline V gene. The junction had 11 bases not matched to a gene; V was cut back by 2 bases and J by 5 bases. CDR3 residues: CASSQTRTGRGHEQYF. CDR3 sequence (DNA): TGCGCCAGCAGCCAAACTAGGACAGGGAGAGGCCACGAGCAGTACTTC.

The chain is built from TRBV7-9 and TRBJ2-7, with D possibly being TRBD2 (5 bases). From germline, CDR1 is SEHNR and CDR2 FQNEAQ (reference sequence). Trimming took 6 bases from V and 2 from J, leaving 20 bases between them. CDR3 length equals 16 residues. The CDR3 here is CASRPAGLTPTYEQYF. The CDR3 DNA reads TGTGCCAGCAGACCGGCGGGTCTCACTCCAACCTACGAGCAGTACTTC.

The chain employs TRBV30 and TRBJ2-7, with 7 positions matching TRBD1. CDR1 and CDR2 (germline): GTSNPN, SVGIG (reference sequence). The length of the CDR3 is 13 residues. The junction had 5 bases not matched to a gene; V was cut back by 1 base and J by 5 bases. CDR3 region: CAWSARQGNEQYF. For the CDR3, the DNA is TGTGCCTGGAGTGCCAGACAGGGAAACGAGCAGTACTTC.

This clone was picked up one time. V is TRBV28 and J is TRBJ2-7, with D maybe TRBD1 (5 bases). Germline V gene lookup returns CDR1 MDHEN and CDR2 SYDVKM. The CDR3 loop spans 16 amino acids. The V gene lost 2 bases and the J gene lost 4 bases, with 18 bases spanning the gap. The DNA of the CDR3 is TGTGCCAGCAGTTTAAGGGGCAGACAGATGCGATACGAGCAGTACTTC. Amino acid sequence: CASSLRGRQMRYEQYF.

V gene TRBV7-9 combines with J gene TRBJ2-2; no firm D call. The CDR3 is made up of 14 amino acids. V was shortened by 5 bases and J by 6 bases, with 13 bases between the two germline ends. Germline V gene lookup returns CDR1 SEHNR and CDR2 FQNEAQ (reference sequence). The CDR3 loop is CASSTPSGPGELFF. DNA for the CDR3: TGTGCCAGCAGCACACCCTCGGGTCCCGGGGAGCTGTTTTTT.

V is TRBV5-1 and J is TRBJ1-1; 7 nucleotides align to TRBD1. Germline loops: CDR1 SGHRS, CDR2 YFSETQ. This CDR3 comprises 12 residues. V was pared by 4 bases and J by 10 bases, with 7 bases of the junction left unmatched. CDR3 nucleotide sequence: TGCGCCAGCAGCCCAGGACAGGCCGGAGCTTTCTTT. Its protein product is CASSPGQAGAFF.

The V gene is TRBV28, the J gene TRBJ2-5; maybe TRBD2 (7 bases). Germline CDR1 reads MDHEN; CDR2 reads SYDVKM. V gave up 6 bases and J gave up 13 bases, with 27 bases separating them. This CDR3 is built from 15 residues. The CDR3 loop reads CASRPTNAGARRWYF. In DNA form, the CDR3 reads TGTGCCAGCAGGCCGACTAACGCGGGGGCCCGCAGATGGTACTTC.

This clone was detected once. CDR3 coding DNA: TGTGCCAGCAGTCCTGCCTCTCTAGAGAGCATTCAGTACTTC. Protein: CASSPASLESIQYF. The V gene is TRBV28, the J gene TRBJ2-4; no clear D. V lost 5 bases and J 9 bases, leaving 17 bases between the germline ends. CDR1 is MDHEN, CDR2 SYDVKM, per germline. The CDR3 totals 14 residues.

The chain uses TRBV19 and TRBJ1-2, with a tentative D call TRBD1 (5 bases). CDR1 is LNHDA and CDR2 is SQIVND in the germline V gene (reference sequence). Trimming removed 2 bases at V and 8 bases at J, with 18 bases between. The CDR3 contains 15 residues. CDR3: CASSIKGTGPGGYTF. CDR3 coding DNA: TGTGCCAGTAGTATAAAGGGAACGGGACCGGGGGGCTACACCTTC.

Only one count was recorded for this clone. The chain carries TRBV7-9 and TRBJ1-1; no reliable D call. The CDR3 length is 14 residues. V lost 5 bases and J lost 1, with 11 bases in between. Germline values: CDR1 SEHNR, CDR2 FQNEAQ (reference sequence). CDR3 sequence (DNA): TGTGCCAGCAGCCCCCACGCTCAGAACACTGAAGCTTTCTTT. Its protein product is CASSPHAQNTEAFF.

V usage is TRBV27 and J usage is TRBJ2-7; possible D gene TRBD1, 6 bases. The V end lost 2 bases, the J end lost 4 bases, and 12 bases lay between the germline ends. The germline CDR1 and CDR2 sequences are MNHEY and SMNVEV (reference sequence). CDR3 length: 14 amino acids. The CDR3 DNA sequence: TGTGCCAGCAGTTTAACTCCCACAGGGTACGAGCAGTACTTC. This encodes CASSLTPTGYEQYF.

This clone was seen only a few times. The chain uses TRBV18 and TRBJ1-1, with unresolved D. V lost 5 bases to trimming and J lost 4 bases, with 8 bases between them. In germline, CDR1 is KGHSH, CDR2 LQKENI. The CDR3 has 12 residues. CDR3 sequence (DNA): TGTGCCAGCTCATCAATGGGCACTGAAGCTTTCTTT. Amino acid sequence: CASSSMGTEAFF.

This clone was found once. This chain uses TRBV5-6 with TRBJ1-2, with 8 bases identical to TRBD1. The V gene's germline CDR1 is SGHDT and CDR2 YYEEEE. V gave up 1 base and J gave up 8 bases; unmatched junction bases: 13. The CDR3 covers 16 residues. DNA for the CDR3: TGTGCCAGCAGCTTGTGGAATGGCAGGGGGCTTTGGGGCTACACCTTC. Residues: CASSLWNGRGLWGYTF.

The CDR3: CASTTLDRSNVNTGELFF. The CDR3 coding sequence is TGTGCCAGCACGACCTTGGACAGATCCAACGTGAACACCGGGGAGCTGTTTTTT. The genes are TRBV11-2 and TRBJ2-2, with D maybe TRBD1 (6 bases). V shed 7 bases and J shed 1 base, with 22 bases lying between them. CDR1 and CDR2 (germline): SGHAT, FQNNGV. There are 18 residues in the CDR3.

This chain links TRBV5-4 with TRBJ1-6; possibly TRBD1 for D (6 bases). The CDR3 extends over 15 amino acids. The germline V and J ends were trimmed by 2 bases and 9 bases, with 15 bases remaining between them. The germline gives CDR1 SGHNT, CDR2 YYREEE (reference sequence). The CDR3 DNA reads as TGTGCCAGCAGCTTACAGGGAATCGGTGGTTCACCCCTCCACTTT. It yields the protein CASSLQGIGGSPLHF.